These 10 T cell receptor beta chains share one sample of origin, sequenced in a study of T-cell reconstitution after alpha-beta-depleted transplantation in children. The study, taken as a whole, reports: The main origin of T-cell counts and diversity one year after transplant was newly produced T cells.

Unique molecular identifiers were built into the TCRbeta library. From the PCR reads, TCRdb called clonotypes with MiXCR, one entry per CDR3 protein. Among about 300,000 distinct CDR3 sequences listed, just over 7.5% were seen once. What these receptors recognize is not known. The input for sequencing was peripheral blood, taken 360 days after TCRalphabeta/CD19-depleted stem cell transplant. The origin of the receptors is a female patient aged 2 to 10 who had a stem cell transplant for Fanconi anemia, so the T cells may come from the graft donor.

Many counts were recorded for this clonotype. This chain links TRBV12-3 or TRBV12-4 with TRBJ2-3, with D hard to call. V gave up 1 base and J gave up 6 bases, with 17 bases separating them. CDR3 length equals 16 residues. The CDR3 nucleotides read TGTGCCAGCAGTTTAGGGTTTGGGTCAGGCTCTGATACGCAGTATTTT. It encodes CASSLGFGSGSDTQYF.

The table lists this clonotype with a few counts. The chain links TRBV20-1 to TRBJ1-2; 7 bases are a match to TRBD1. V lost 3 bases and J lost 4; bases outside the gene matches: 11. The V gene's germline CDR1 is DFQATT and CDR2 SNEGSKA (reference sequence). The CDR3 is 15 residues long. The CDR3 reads CSASRTTGNGYGYTF. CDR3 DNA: TGCAGTGCTAGTCGAACGACAGGGAACGGCTATGGCTACACCTTC.

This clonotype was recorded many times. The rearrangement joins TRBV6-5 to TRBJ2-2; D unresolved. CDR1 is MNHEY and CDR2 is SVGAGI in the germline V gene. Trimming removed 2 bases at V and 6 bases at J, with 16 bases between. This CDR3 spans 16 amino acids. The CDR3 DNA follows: TGTGCCAGCAGTTACCGGTTTTTTCGAGCTTCCGGGGAGCTGTTTTTT. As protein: CASSYRFFRASGELFF.

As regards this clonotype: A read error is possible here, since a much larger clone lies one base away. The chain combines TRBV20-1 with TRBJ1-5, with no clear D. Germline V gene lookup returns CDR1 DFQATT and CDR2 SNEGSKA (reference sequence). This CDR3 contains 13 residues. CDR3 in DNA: TGCAGTGCGGTGGCGGATAGTGATCAGGCCCAGCATTTT. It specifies CSAVADSDQAQHF.

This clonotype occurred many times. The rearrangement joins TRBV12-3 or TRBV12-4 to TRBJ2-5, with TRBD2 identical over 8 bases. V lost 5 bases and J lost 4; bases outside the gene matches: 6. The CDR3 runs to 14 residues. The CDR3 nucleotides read TGTGCCAGCAGTCCCCGGGGGGGAGTAGAGACCCAGTACTTC. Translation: CASSPRGGVETQYF.

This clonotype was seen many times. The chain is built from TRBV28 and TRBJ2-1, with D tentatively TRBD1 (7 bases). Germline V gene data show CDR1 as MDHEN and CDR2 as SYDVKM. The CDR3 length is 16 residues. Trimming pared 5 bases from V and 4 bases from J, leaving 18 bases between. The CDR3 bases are TGTGCCAGCAGTCTGGCGGGACAGCTCCTTTACAATGAGCAGTTCTTC. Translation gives CASSLAGQLLYNEQFF.

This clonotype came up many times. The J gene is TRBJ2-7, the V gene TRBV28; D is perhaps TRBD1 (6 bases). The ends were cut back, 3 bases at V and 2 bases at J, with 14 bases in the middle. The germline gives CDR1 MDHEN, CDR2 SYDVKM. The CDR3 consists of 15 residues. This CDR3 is CASSFGDRTPYEQYF. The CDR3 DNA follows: TGTGCCAGCAGTTTTGGAGACAGGACTCCCTACGAGCAGTACTTC.

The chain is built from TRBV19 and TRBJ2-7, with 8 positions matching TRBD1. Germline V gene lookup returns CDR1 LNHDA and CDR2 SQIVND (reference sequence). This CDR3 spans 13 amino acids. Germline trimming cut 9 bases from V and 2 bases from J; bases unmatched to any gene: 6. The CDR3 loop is CASNDRGTYEQYF. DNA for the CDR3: TGTGCCAGCAACGACAGGGGTACCTACGAGCAGTACTTC. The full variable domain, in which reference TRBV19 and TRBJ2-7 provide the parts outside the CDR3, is DGGITQSPKYLFRKEGQNVTLSCEQNLNHDAMYWYRQDPGQGLRLIYYSQIVNDFQKGDIAEGYSVSREKKESFPLTVTSAQKNPTAFYLCASNDRGTYEQYFGPGTRLTVT.

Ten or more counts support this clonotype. CDR3 DNA sequence: TGTGCCAGCAGTCCCGTAGCGGGGGAGCAGTTCTTC. Protein: CASSPVAGEQFF. J is TRBJ2-1 and V is TRBV12-3 or TRBV12-4, with 8 bases identical to TRBD2. This CDR3 comprises 12 residues. With V trimmed by 5 bases and J by 10 bases, 4 bases remained unmatched.

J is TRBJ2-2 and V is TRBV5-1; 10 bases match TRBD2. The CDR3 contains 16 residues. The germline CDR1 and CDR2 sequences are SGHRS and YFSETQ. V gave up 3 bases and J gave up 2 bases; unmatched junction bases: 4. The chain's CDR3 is CASSSLAGTNTGELFF. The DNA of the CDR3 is TGCGCCAGCAGCTCACTAGCGGGGACTAACACCGGGGAGCTGTTTTTT. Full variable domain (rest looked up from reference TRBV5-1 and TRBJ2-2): KAGVTQTPRYLIKTRGQQVTLSCSPISGHRSVSWYQQTPGQGLQFLFEYFSETQRNKGNFPGRFSGRQFSNSRSEMNVSTLELGDSALYLCASSSLAGTNTGELFFGEGSRLTVL.